This T cell receptor beta chain was identified during a study of radiotherapy plus CTLA-4 blockade in lung cancer (dated by TCRdb to 2017 to 2018). For the wider study: Among enrolled patients, about 17% had an objective response and about 30% reached disease control. The research as a whole found: Early dynamic changes in blood T cell clones, together with increased serum interferon-beta after radiation, were reported as the strongest predictors of response. After treatment with radiotherapy and ipilimumab, TCR clones that originated in tumors expanded in peripheral blood.

About this clone itself: The clone's antigen remains unknown. It has no much larger one-base neighbor in the sample; base qualities were not kept.

The CDR3 holds 16 amino acids from the cysteine to the phenylalanine. Just the 48-base CDR3 DNA is kept, in frame starting at base 1. CDR1 LGHNA and CDR2 YNFKEQ were looked up in the germline V gene. V and J are truncated by 3 bases and 0 bases respectively, leaving an intervening sequence of 11 bases. Libraries were constructed by the immunoSEQ multiplex PCR assay. The table was pulled from immuneACCESS by TCRdb, which kept in-frame rearrangements only. Such tables lose some clones; where checked, under half of the loss comes from unresolved V genes, and the rest has no known cause. In this sample the table shows around 85,000 clones, around 87% of which occur a single time. The ten largest clones represent approximately 1.9% of the sample. In this study, focal radiation therapy paired with CTLA-4 blockade (ipilimumab) was tested in patients who had chemo-refractory metastatic non-small-cell lung cancer.

This receptor chain uses TRBV4-2 and TRBJ1-4, with the D gene call left open. The sequences come from peripheral blood, collected from a patient treated with radiotherapy plus ipilimumab. The origin of this receptor is a human donor with non-small cell lung cancer who had a partial response to radiotherapy plus ipilimumab. The DNA sequence is given as TGTGCCAGCAGCCAGGCCGCCCGGGCAACTAATGAAAAACTGTTTTTT. This gives the protein CASSQAARATNEKLFF.